This TCR beta chain emerged from a study of CD8 T cells in Susac syndrome. Whole-study results and caveats: It was acknowledged in the study that its TCR sequencing and HLA analysis involved a relatively small number of individuals.

Sequencing of TCR beta was carried out in blood CD8+ and CD4+ T cells. Notes on this clonotype: Its specificity is unknown.

Germline CDR1 is MDHEN and CDR2 is SYDVKM. Trimming removed 10 bases from V and 6 bases from J, with 22 bases in between. This CDR3 contains 15 residues. RNA, at roughly 0.5 to 1 ug, was reverse transcribed with random hexamers. TCR beta CDR3 was amplified by immunoSEQ multiplex PCR. This amplification extended across 54 Vbeta and 13 Jbeta segments. TCRdb reprocessed the immunoSEQ multiplex PCR reads via MiXCR and lists one record per CDR3 protein. Here the sample spans around 270,000 distinct CDR3 sequences, around 89% being singletons. Sequencing was done on a sample of CD8+ T cells from PBMCs. The sequence was obtained from a human donor with multiple sclerosis. The rearrangement uses TRBV28 and TRBJ2-1, with D tentatively TRBD1 or TRBD2 (5 bases each). The CDR3 sequence: CAIRTGAGSFNEQFF. Written as DNA, the CDR3 is TGTGCCATCCGGACCGGGGCAGGCTCGTTCAATGAGCAGTTCTTC.